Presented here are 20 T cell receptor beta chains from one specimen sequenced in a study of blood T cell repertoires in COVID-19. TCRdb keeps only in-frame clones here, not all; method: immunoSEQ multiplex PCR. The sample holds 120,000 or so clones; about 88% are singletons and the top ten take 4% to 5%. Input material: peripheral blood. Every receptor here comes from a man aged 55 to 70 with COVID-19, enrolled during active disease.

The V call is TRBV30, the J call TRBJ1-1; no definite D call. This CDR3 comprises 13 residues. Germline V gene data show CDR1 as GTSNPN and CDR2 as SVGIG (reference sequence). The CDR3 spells CVLRPGPGTEAFF. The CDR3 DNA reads TGTGTACTGCGGCCGGGTCCGGGGACTGAAGCTTTCTTT.

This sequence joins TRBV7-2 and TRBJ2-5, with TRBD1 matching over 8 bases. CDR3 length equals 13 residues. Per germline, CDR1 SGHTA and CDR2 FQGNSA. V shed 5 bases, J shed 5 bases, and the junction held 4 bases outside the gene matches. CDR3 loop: CASSPDRDETQYF. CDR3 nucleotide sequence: TGTGCCAGCAGCCCGGACAGGGACGAGACCCAGTACTTC.

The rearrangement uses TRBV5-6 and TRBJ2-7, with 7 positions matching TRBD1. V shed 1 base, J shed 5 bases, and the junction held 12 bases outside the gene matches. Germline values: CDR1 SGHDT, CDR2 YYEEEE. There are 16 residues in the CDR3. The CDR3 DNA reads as TGTGCCAGCAGCTTGTTGGGCGACAGGGAAAAGAACGAGCAGTACTTC. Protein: CASSLLGDREKNEQYF.

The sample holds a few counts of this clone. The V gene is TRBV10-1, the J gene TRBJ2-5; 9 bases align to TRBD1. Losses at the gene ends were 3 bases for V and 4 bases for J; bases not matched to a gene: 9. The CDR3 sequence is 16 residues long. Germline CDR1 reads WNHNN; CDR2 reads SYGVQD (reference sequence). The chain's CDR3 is CASSEDLGQGRETQYF. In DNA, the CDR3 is TGCGCCAGCAGTGAAGACCTGGGACAGGGTAGAGAGACCCAGTACTTC.

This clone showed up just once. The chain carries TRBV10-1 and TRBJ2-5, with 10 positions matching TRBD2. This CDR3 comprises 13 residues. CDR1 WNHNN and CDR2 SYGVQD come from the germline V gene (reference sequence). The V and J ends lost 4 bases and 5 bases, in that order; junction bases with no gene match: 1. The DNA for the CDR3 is TGCGCCAGCAGTGCTAGCGGGAGTGAGACCCAGTACTTC. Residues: CASSASGSETQYF.

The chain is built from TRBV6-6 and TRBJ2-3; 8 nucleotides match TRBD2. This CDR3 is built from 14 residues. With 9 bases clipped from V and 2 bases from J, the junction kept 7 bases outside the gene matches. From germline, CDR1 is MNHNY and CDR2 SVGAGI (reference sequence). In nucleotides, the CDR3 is TGTGCCAGTTCCATAGCGGGATTCACAGATACGCAGTATTTT. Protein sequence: CASSIAGFTDTQYF.

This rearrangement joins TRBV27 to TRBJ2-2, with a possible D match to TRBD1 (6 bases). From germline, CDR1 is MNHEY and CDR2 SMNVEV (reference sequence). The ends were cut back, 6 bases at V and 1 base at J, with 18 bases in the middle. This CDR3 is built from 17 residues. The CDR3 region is CASSRKPGHWNTGELFF. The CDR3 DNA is TGTGCCAGCAGCAGAAAACCGGGACATTGGAACACCGGGGAGCTGTTTTTT.

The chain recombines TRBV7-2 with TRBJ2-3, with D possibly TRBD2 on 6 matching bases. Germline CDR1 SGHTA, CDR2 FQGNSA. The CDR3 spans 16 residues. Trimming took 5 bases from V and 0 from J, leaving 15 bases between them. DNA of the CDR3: TGTGCCAGCAGCCGTTGGGTAGCGGTTAGCACAGATACGCAGTATTTT. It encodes CASSRWVAVSTDTQYF.

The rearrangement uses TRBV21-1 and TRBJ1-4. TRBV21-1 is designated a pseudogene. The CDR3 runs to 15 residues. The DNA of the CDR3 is TGTGCCAGCAGCGCCCCGCGGGAACCTAATGAAAAACTGTTTTTT. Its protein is CASSAPREPNEKLFF.

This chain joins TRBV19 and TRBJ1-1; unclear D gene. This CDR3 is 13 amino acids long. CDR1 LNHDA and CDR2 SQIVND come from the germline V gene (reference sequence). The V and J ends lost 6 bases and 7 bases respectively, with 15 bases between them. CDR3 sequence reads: CASRPLGAGEAFF. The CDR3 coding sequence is TGTGCCAGTAGGCCCCTAGGAGCGGGTGAAGCTTTCTTT.

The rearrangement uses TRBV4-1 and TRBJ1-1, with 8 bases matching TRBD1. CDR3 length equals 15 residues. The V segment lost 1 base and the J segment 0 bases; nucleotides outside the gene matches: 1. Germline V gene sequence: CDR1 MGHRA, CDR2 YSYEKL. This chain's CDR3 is CASSQGQGLNTEAFF. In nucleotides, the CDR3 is TGCGCCAGCAGCCAAGGACAGGGGCTGAACACTGAAGCTTTCTTT.

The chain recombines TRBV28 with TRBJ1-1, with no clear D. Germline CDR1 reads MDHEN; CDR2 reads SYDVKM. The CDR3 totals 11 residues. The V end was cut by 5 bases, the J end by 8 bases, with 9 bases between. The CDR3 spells CASSTQVEAFF. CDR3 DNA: TGTGCCAGCAGTACCCAGGTAGAAGCTTTCTTT.

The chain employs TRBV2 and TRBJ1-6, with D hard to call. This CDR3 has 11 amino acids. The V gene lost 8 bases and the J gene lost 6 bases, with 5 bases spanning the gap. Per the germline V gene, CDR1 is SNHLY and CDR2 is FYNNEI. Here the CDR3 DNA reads TGTGCCAGCGCCAGTAATTCACCCCTCCACTTT. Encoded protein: CASASNSPLHF.

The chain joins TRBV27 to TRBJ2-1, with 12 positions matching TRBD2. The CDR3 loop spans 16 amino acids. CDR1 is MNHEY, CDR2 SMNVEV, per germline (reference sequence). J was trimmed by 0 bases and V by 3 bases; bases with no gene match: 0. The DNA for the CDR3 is TGTGCCAGCAGTTTGACTAGCGGGAGCTCCTACAATGAGCAGTTCTTC. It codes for CASSLTSGSSYNEQFF.

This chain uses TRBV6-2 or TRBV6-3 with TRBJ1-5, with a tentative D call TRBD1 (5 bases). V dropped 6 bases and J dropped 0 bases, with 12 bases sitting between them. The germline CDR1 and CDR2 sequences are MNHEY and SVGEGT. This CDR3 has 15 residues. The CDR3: CASSPTEYSNQPQHF. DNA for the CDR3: TGTGCCAGCAGCCCGACAGAGTATAGCAATCAGCCCCAGCATTTT.

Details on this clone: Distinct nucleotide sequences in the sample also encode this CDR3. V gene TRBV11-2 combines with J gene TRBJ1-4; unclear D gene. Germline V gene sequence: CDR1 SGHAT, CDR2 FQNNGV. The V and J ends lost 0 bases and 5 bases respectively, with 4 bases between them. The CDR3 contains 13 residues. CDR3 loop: CASSLEQNEKLFF. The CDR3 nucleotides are TGTGCCAGCAGCTTAGAGCAGAATGAAAAACTGTTTTTT.

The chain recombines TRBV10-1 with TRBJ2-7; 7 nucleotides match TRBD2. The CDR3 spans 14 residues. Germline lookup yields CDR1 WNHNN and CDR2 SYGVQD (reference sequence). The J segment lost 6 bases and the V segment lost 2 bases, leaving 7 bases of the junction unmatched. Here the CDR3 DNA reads TGCGCCAGCAGTGAGACTGGCGGGAGCAGCGAGCAGTACTTC. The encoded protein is CASSETGGSSEQYF.

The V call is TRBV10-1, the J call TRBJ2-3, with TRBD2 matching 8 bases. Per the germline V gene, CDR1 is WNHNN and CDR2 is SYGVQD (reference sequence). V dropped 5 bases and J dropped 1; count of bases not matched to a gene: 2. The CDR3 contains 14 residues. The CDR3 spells CASSPAGGTDTQYF. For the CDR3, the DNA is TGCGCCAGCAGTCCAGCGGGAGGCACAGATACGCAGTATTTT.

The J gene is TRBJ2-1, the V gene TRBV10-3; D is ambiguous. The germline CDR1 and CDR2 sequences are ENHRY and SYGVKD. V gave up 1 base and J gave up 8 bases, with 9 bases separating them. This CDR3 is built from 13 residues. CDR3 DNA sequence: TGTGCCATCAGTGAGTACACGTCCGATGAGCAGTTCTTC. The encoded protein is CAISEYTSDEQFF.

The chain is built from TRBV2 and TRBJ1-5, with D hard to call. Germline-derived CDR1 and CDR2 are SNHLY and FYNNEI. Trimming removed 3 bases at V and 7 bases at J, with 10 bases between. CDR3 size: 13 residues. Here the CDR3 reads CASSDEVTQPQHF. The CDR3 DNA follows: TGTGCCAGCAGTGATGAGGTTACGCAGCCCCAGCATTTT.